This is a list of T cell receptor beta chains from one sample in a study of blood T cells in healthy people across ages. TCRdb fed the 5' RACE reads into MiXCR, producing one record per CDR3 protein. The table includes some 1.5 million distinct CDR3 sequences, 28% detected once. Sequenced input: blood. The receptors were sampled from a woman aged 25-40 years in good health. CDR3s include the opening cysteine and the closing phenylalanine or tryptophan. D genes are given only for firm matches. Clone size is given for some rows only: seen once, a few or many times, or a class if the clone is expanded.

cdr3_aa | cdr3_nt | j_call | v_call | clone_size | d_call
CATSDLSLAGGMYEQYF | TGTGCCACCAGTGATCTCTCGCTGGCGGGGGGGATGTATGAGCAGTACTTC | TRBJ2-5 | TRBV24-1 | NA | TRBD2
CASSFRGTGNTIYF | TGTGCCAGCAGTTTTCGTGGAACTGGAAACACCATATATTTT | TRBJ1-3 | TRBV12-3/TRBV12-4 | NA | NA
CASRYFGANVLTF | TGTGCCAGCAGGTATTTTGGGGCCAACGTCCTGACTTTC | TRBJ2-6 | TRBV12-3/TRBV12-4 | NA | NA
CASSPPLASTDTQYF | TGTGCCAGCTCACCACCGCTAGCGAGCACAGATACGCAGTATTTT | TRBJ2-3 | TRBV18 | few | NA
CSVEMGQGINGYTF | TGCAGCGTTGAGATGGGACAGGGTATTAATGGCTACACCTTC | TRBJ1-2 | TRBV29-1 | NA | TRBD1
CASTSESDTQYF | TGTGCCAGCACCTCGGAGTCCGATACGCAGTATTTT | TRBJ2-3 | TRBV2 | NA | NA
CASRSPKEAEAFF | TGTGCCAGCAGGTCACCTAAGGAGGCTGAAGCTTTCTTT | TRBJ1-1 | TRBV6-5 | NA | NA
CASSSTINTEAFF | TGTGCCAGCAGCTCAACGATTAACACTGAAGCTTTCTTT | TRBJ1-1 | TRBV7-3 | few | NA
CASSQDNTGHFGGRSYNEQFF | TGCGCCAGCAGCCAAGATAACACGGGACATTTCGGGGGTAGGTCCTACAATGAGCAGTTCTTC | TRBJ2-1 | TRBV4-3 | many | NA
CASSPASGGHTEAFF | TGTGCCAGCAGCCCCGCGTCGGGGGGTCACACTGAAGCTTTCTTT | TRBJ1-1 | TRBV7-9 | NA | NA
CSSSLAETQYF | TGCAGTTCTAGTCTAGCGGAGACCCAGTACTTC | TRBJ2-5 | TRBV20-1 | NA | NA
CASSLGTGFGYTF | TGTGCCAGCAGCTTAGGCACCGGGTTTGGCTACACCTTC | TRBJ1-2 | TRBV13 | many | NA
CSARAGAITDTQYF | TGCAGTGCGCGAGCGGGGGCGATTACAGATACGCAGTATTTT | TRBJ2-3 | TRBV20-1 | NA | TRBD2
CASSLEGQGNQPQHF | TGTGCCAGCAGCTTAGAGGGGCAGGGTAATCAGCCCCAGCATTTT | TRBJ1-5 | TRBV7-9 | few | NA
CSAGGSRGYTEAFF | TGCAGTGCTGGAGGGAGCAGGGGGTACACTGAAGCTTTCTTT | TRBJ1-1 | TRBV20-1 | NA | TRBD1
CSAGDRGLYEQYF | TGCAGCGCCGGGGACAGGGGATTGTACGAGCAGTACTTC | TRBJ2-7 | TRBV29-1 | many | TRBD1
CASSLPTSLNEQFF | TGCGCCAGCAGCCTCCCGACTAGCCTGAATGAGCAGTTCTTC | TRBJ2-1 | TRBV4-1 | NA | TRBD2
CANSYSILAGPYEQYF | TGTGCCAACAGTTACTCGATCCTAGCGGGCCCCTACGAGCAGTACTTC | TRBJ2-7 | TRBV6-2/TRBV6-3 | once | TRBD2
CSARDQSSGRVRHNEQFF | TGCAGTGCTAGAGATCAGTCTAGCGGGAGGGTAAGACACAATGAGCAGTTCTTC | TRBJ2-1 | TRBV20-1 | NA | TRBD2
CSARSRGAFQYNEQFF | TGCAGTGCTAGATCCCGGGGAGCCTTTCAGTACAATGAGCAGTTCTTC | TRBJ2-1 | TRBV20-1 | many | NA
CSVSRDSYGYTF | TGCAGCGTTAGTAGGGACAGTTATGGCTACACCTTC | TRBJ1-2 | TRBV29-1 | few | TRBD1
CAGGLGRSSYEQYF | TGCGCCGGGGGGTTGGGCAGGAGCTCCTACGAGCAGTACTTC | TRBJ2-7 | TRBV5-1 | NA | NA
CASSVGTGAGNEQFF | TGTGCCAGCAGCGTCGGGACAGGGGCGGGGAATGAGCAGTTCTTC | TRBJ2-1 | TRBV9 | NA | TRBD1
CASSITSGRAYEQFF | TGTGCCAGCAGCATCACTAGCGGGAGGGCCTATGAGCAGTTCTTC | TRBJ2-1 | TRBV7-6 | many | TRBD2
CSVEISGTEYGYTF | TGCAGCGTTGAAATAAGCGGGACAGAGTATGGCTACACCTTC | TRBJ1-2 | TRBV29-1 | NA | TRBD1
CASRVNRDRLQPQHF | TGTGCCAGCAGGGTTAACCGGGACAGACTACAGCCCCAGCATTTT | TRBJ1-5 | TRBV28 | once | TRBD1
CASSLGAQGIARETQYF | TGCGCCAGCAGCTTGGGAGCACAGGGGATCGCCCGAGAGACCCAGTACTTC | TRBJ2-5 | TRBV5-1 | few | TRBD1
CASSLGAGSQPQHF | TGCGCCAGCAGCTTGGGCGCAGGGAGCCAGCCCCAGCATTTT | TRBJ1-5 | TRBV5-1 | NA | NA
CSVIPREEQFF | TGCAGCGTGATTCCGAGGGAGGAGCAGTTCTTC | TRBJ2-1 | TRBV29-1 | many | NA
CASSLGSRGQIPHHF | TGTGCCAGCAGCTTAGGCTCTCGGGGACAAATACCCCACCACTTT | TRBJ1-6 | TRBV7-2 | once | NA
CASGSDYQETQYF | TGTGCTAGTGGTTCGGACTATCAAGAGACCCAGTACTTC | TRBJ2-5 | TRBV12-5 | NA | NA
CASSQDNRYEQYF | TGTGCCAGCAGCCAAGATAATCGCTACGAGCAGTACTTC | TRBJ2-7 | TRBV3-1 | many | NA
CANVTADNEQFF | TGTGCCAACGTAACAGCGGACAATGAGCAGTTCTTC | TRBJ2-1 | TRBV28 | NA | NA
CAIRAAGGTGELFF | TGTGCCATCAGGGCAGCGGGAGGTACCGGGGAGCTGTTTTTT | TRBJ2-2 | TRBV10-3 | few | TRBD2